A selection of T cell receptor beta chains follows, all from one sample in a study of shared clonotypes between healthy human individuals. Clones were sequenced by immunoSEQ multiplex PCR, and TCRdb holds only the in-frame ones, with some missing. The data hold around 750,000 clones, with about 74% observed a single time. The source material was memory CD4+ T cells sorted from blood. These receptors all stem from a woman in her 30s in good health. The CDR3 runs from the conserved cysteine through the conserved F or W. The D gene is left open where the match is weak.

D gene: NA; J gene: TRBJ1-1; V gene: TRBV25-1; CDR3 protein: CASSVNREGNTEAFF
D gene: NA; J gene: TRBJ2-7; V gene: TRBV14; CDR3 protein: CASSPPDSYEQYF
D gene: TRBD1; J gene: TRBJ2-2; V gene: TRBV19; CDR3 protein: CASTQGASVTGELFF
D gene: NA; J gene: TRBJ1-1; V gene: TRBV9; CDR3 protein: CASSVDFSGEAFF
D gene: TRBD2; J gene: TRBJ2-7; V gene: TRBV4-2; CDR3 protein: CASSQGWTSGSISYEQYF
D gene: NA; J gene: TRBJ2-3; V gene: TRBV9; CDR3 protein: CASSVWHYDTDTQYF
D gene: NA; J gene: TRBJ2-5; V gene: TRBV27; CDR3 protein: CASSLGGFGTQYF
D gene: NA; J gene: TRBJ2-3; V gene: TRBV28; CDR3 protein: CASRTYTDTQYF
D gene: NA; J gene: TRBJ2-7; V gene: TRBV5-6; CDR3 protein: CASSPDHWSYEQYF
D gene: TRBD2; J gene: TRBJ2-5; V gene: TRBV27; CDR3 protein: CASSGGMYQETQYF
D gene: NA; J gene: TRBJ2-7; V gene: TRBV7-2; CDR3 protein: CASSLTGIGSEQYF
D gene: NA; J gene: TRBJ1-2; V gene: TRBV30; CDR3 protein: CAWSYAGAANYGYTF
D gene: TRBD2; J gene: TRBJ2-1; V gene: TRBV11-2; CDR3 protein: CASSLDLSGRAEQFF
D gene: TRBD2; J gene: TRBJ2-1; V gene: TRBV7-9; CDR3 protein: CASSSRLAGSHNEQFF
D gene: NA; J gene: TRBJ1-1; V gene: TRBV6-5; CDR3 protein: CASSSRFGDTEAFF
D gene: TRBD2; J gene: TRBJ2-1; V gene: TRBV7-6; CDR3 protein: CASSLFQPGLDNEQFF
D gene: NA; J gene: TRBJ2-5; V gene: TRBV6-5; CDR3 protein: CASSLRQEETQYF
D gene: NA; J gene: TRBJ2-1; V gene: TRBV6-6; CDR3 protein: CASSYSETYNEQFF
D gene: TRBD1; J gene: TRBJ2-2; V gene: TRBV29-1; CDR3 protein: CSADRGHTGELFF
D gene: NA; J gene: TRBJ1-2; V gene: TRBV6-1; CDR3 protein: CASSRTAGYGYTF
D gene: NA; J gene: TRBJ1-1; V gene: TRBV20-1; CDR3 protein: CSAAPRTEAFF
D gene: NA; J gene: TRBJ2-7; V gene: TRBV27; CDR3 protein: CASSFKRTYEQYF
D gene: TRBD1; J gene: TRBJ1-5; V gene: TRBV18; CDR3 protein: CASSPSRTGNSNQPQHF
D gene: TRBD2; J gene: TRBJ2-3; V gene: TRBV5-1; CDR3 protein: CASRKRTSGSDTQYF
D gene: TRBD2; J gene: TRBJ2-1; V gene: TRBV7-2; CDR3 protein: CASSPGTRLYNEQFF
D gene: NA; J gene: TRBJ2-1; V gene: TRBV15; CDR3 protein: CATSRDPGTEQFF
D gene: NA; J gene: TRBJ2-3; V gene: TRBV27; CDR3 protein: CASSLYWADTQYF
D gene: NA; J gene: TRBJ2-2; V gene: TRBV15; CDR3 protein: CATSRSQGGDTGELFF
D gene: NA; J gene: TRBJ1-5; V gene: TRBV28; CDR3 protein: CASDRGAANQPQHF
D gene: TRBD1; J gene: TRBJ2-7; V gene: TRBV6-5; CDR3 protein: CASSNTGESTYEQYF
D gene: NA; J gene: TRBJ2-7; V gene: TRBV2; CDR3 protein: CASTRDYEQYF
D gene: NA; J gene: TRBJ1-1; V gene: TRBV7-2; CDR3 protein: CASSPTRTFEAFF
D gene: NA; J gene: TRBJ2-5; V gene: TRBV7-2; CDR3 protein: CASSPRGSFPQGEETQYF
D gene: TRBD1; J gene: TRBJ2-5; V gene: TRBV15; CDR3 protein: CATSRDFSGTGGLGTQYF
D gene: TRBD2; J gene: TRBJ2-1; V gene: TRBV4-1; CDR3 protein: CASSQDPSGSGGNEQFF
D gene: NA; J gene: TRBJ1-2; V gene: TRBV6-5; CDR3 protein: CASSSSGYGYTF
D gene: NA; J gene: TRBJ2-1; V gene: TRBV27; CDR3 protein: CASKGLVGNEQFF
D gene: TRBD2; J gene: TRBJ2-5; V gene: TRBV7-2; CDR3 protein: CASAMGLAGGTQYF
D gene: TRBD1; J gene: TRBJ2-6; V gene: TRBV7-9; CDR3 protein: CASSSTKSTGPGANVLTF
D gene: NA; J gene: TRBJ2-3; V gene: TRBV5-1; CDR3 protein: CASSFLDPDTQYF
D gene: NA; J gene: TRBJ1-1; V gene: TRBV5-1; CDR3 protein: CASSLGSRTAMNTEAFF
D gene: TRBD2; J gene: TRBJ2-1; V gene: TRBV6-1; CDR3 protein: CASSEYQGLAGAYEQFF
D gene: NA; J gene: TRBJ1-1; V gene: TRBV20-1; CDR3 protein: CSARGDPGAFF
D gene: NA; J gene: TRBJ2-1; V gene: TRBV30; CDR3 protein: CAWSHSGTPFYNEQFF
D gene: TRBD2; J gene: TRBJ2-2; V gene: TRBV15; CDR3 protein: CATSRDLAGGFSGELFF
D gene: NA; J gene: TRBJ1-1; V gene: TRBV5-1; CDR3 protein: CASSLGHLPNTEAFF
D gene: NA; J gene: TRBJ2-1; V gene: TRBV7-6; CDR3 protein: CASSSGRTSSYNEQFF
D gene: NA; J gene: TRBJ2-2; V gene: TRBV28; CDR3 protein: CASSFRDLHGELFF